One and the same sample provided the 29 T cell receptor beta chains below, sequenced in a study of T-cell memory formation after mild COVID-19. TCRdb re-called the 5' RACE reads with MiXCR, one entry per CDR3 protein. The table has 470,000 or so distinct CDR3 sequences, 15% to 20% seen once. The sample consisted of PBMCs or a T cell subset sorted from them (not recorded which). The receptors stem from an adult woman who had mild COVID-19 (a few samples of this study predate the infection). Cell type and time point are not known.

This clonotype was seen only a few times. The chain recombines TRBV9 with TRBJ2-5, with D possibly matching TRBD1 (6 bases). This CDR3 is 15 amino acids long. V lost 0 bases to trimming and J lost 2 bases, with 11 bases between them. Looked up from germline, CDR1 is SGDLS and CDR2 is YYNGEE. This chain's CDR3 is CASSVGGGQQETQYF. In DNA, the CDR3 is TGTGCCAGCAGCGTAGGAGGGGGTCAGCAAGAGACCCAGTACTTC.

The chain carries TRBV4-1 and TRBJ1-5; D remains ambiguous. The length of the CDR3 is 18 residues. The germline V gene encodes CDR1 MGHRA and CDR2 YSYEKL. V lost 0 bases and J lost 0, with 15 bases in between. This CDR3 reads CASSQDYGQAYSNQPQHF. The DNA for the CDR3 is TGCGCCAGCAGCCAAGATTATGGGCAGGCTTATAGCAATCAGCCCCAGCATTTT.

V gene TRBV3-1 combines with J gene TRBJ2-2; the match to TRBD1 covers 9 bases. The ends lost 4 bases at V and 4 bases at J; junction bases unmatched: 10. Germline V gives CDR1 LGHDT, CDR2 YNNKEL (reference sequence). This CDR3 spans 17 amino acids. CDR3 region: CASSLYRDRAATGELFF. Here the CDR3 DNA reads TGTGCCAGCAGCCTTTACCGGGACAGGGCGGCCACCGGGGAGCTGTTTTTT.

V usage is TRBV7-2 and J usage is TRBJ2-1; TRBD2 might be the D (6 bases). With 0 bases removed from V and 0 bases from J, the gap between germline ends came to 9 bases. Germline lookup yields CDR1 SGHTA and CDR2 FQGNSA. CDR3 length equals 16 residues. The CDR3 is CASSLAGAGSYNEQFF. In DNA, the CDR3 is TGTGCCAGCAGCTTAGCCGGAGCGGGCTCCTACAATGAGCAGTTCTTC.

This clonotype turned up a few times. This rearrangement joins TRBV7-2 to TRBJ2-1; D is tentatively TRBD1 or TRBD2 (5 bases each). This CDR3 is 17 amino acids long. Germline V gene sequence: CDR1 SGHTA, CDR2 FQGNSA. V was shortened by 5 bases and J by 0 bases, with 17 bases between the two germline ends. CDR3 in amino acids: CASSVLQVGSSYNEQFF. The CDR3 DNA reads TGTGCCAGCAGCGTACTACAGGTGGGGAGCTCCTACAATGAGCAGTTCTTC.

This clonotype was seen more than once but under ten times. This chain connects TRBV20-1 to TRBJ2-3; 10 nucleotides line up with TRBD2. Germline loops: CDR1 DFQATT, CDR2 SNEGSKA (reference sequence). This CDR3 is 16 amino acids long. J lost 0 bases, V lost 1 base, and 4 bases had no gene match. The CDR3 bases are TGCAGTGCTAGAGCCTCGACTAGCGGGAGCACAGATACGCAGTATTTT. This translates into CSARASTSGSTDTQYF.

This clonotype appeared a few times. The V gene is TRBV5-1, the J gene TRBJ1-1, with 9 positions matching TRBD1. The V gene's germline CDR1 is SGHRS and CDR2 YFSETQ. The CDR3 has 18 amino acids. J gave up 4 bases and V 2 bases, and 15 bases lay outside the gene matches. CDR3 amino acids: CASSFTAGTGQTGTEAFF. CDR3 DNA sequence: TGCGCCAGCAGCTTCACCGCCGGGACAGGGCAAACCGGCACTGAAGCTTTCTTT.

This clonotype was counted between two and nine times. The chain carries TRBV9 and TRBJ2-3; TRBD1 is a possible D gene (6 bases). The CDR3 length is 14 residues. Germline V gene lookup returns CDR1 SGDLS and CDR2 YYNGEE. V shed 3 bases and J shed 2 bases, with 10 bases lying between them. The CDR3 region is CASSGGRYTDTQYF. The CDR3 DNA sequence: TGTGCCAGCAGCGGGGGGCGGTACACAGATACGCAGTATTTT.

The V and J genes are TRBV12-3 or TRBV12-4 and TRBJ2-7, with D perhaps being TRBD1 or TRBD2 (5 bases each). The V end lost 6 bases, the J end lost 3 bases, and 18 bases lay between the germline ends. The CDR3 has 15 residues. CDR3 in amino acids: CASSPSGTSNYEQYF. Written as DNA, the CDR3 is TGTGCCAGCAGCCCTTCCGGGACGTCTAACTACGAGCAGTACTTC.

Only a few counts were recorded for this clonotype. The chain uses TRBV2 and TRBJ2-1; 7 nucleotides line up with TRBD2. The CDR3 covers 14 residues. Germline-derived CDR1 and CDR2 are SNHLY and FYNNEI. The ends lost 6 bases at V and 8 bases at J; junction bases unmatched: 10. Here the CDR3 reads CASRQTTSIYEQFF. The CDR3 DNA is TGTGCCAGCAGGCAAACGACTAGCATCTATGAGCAGTTCTTC.

This clonotype was observed a handful of times. The rearrangement joins TRBV6-5 to TRBJ2-5; the D gene is possibly TRBD1 (5 bases). Germline loops: CDR1 MNHEY, CDR2 SVGAGI. V lost 8 bases to trimming and J lost 6 bases, with 19 bases between them. This CDR3 has 14 amino acids. The CDR3 DNA is TGTGCCAGCGGAAAGCAGCAGGGAAGACAGACCCAGTACTTC. Translating it yields CASGKQQGRQTQYF.

In this sample, this clonotype turned up a few times. The chain has TRBV12-3 or TRBV12-4 and TRBJ1-2; TRBD1 matches at 10 bases. The V gene end was trimmed by 5 bases and the J gene end by 5 bases; junction bases not matched to a gene: 5. The CDR3 contains 14 residues. CDR3 in DNA: TGTGCCAGCAGTACCGGGACAGGGGTTTATGGCTACACCTTC. Translation: CASSTGTGVYGYTF.

The rearrangement joins TRBV6-2 or TRBV6-3 to TRBJ1-1; the match to TRBD1 covers 7 bases. Trimming removed 6 bases from V and 1 base from J; junction bases left unmatched: 5. Germline-derived CDR1 and CDR2 are MNHEY and SVGEGT. The CDR3 runs to 14 residues. The CDR3 protein is CASSVSGGNTEAFF. The CDR3 region has the DNA TGTGCCAGCAGCGTCTCAGGGGGGAACACTGAAGCTTTCTTT.

The chain carries TRBV18 and TRBJ2-3, with TRBD2 matching 8 bases. The V gene end was trimmed by 0 bases and the J gene end by 14 bases; junction bases not matched to a gene: 4. The germline gives CDR1 KGHSH, CDR2 LQKENI. The CDR3 totals 12 residues. CDR3 sequence (DNA): TGTGCCAGCTCACCACCGGGGACTAGGCTGTATTTT. It codes for CASSPPGTRLYF.

The CDR3 DNA sequence: TGTGCCACCAGCTCGCCTTTGGGTGGGAGGGGGCATAAGGAGACCCAGTACTTC. This gives the protein CATSSPLGGRGHKETQYF. The chain recombines TRBV15 with TRBJ2-5; D is tentatively TRBD1 or TRBD2 (7 bases each). CDR3 length equals 18 residues. Germline loops: CDR1 LNHNV, CDR2 YYDKDF (reference sequence). V gave up 5 bases and J gave up 5 bases, with 27 bases separating them.

This clonotype has more than one count but fewer than ten. The chain is built from TRBV6-5 and TRBJ1-5; D gene unclear. This CDR3 comprises 15 residues. V lost 5 bases, J lost 2 bases, and 13 bases lay in between. Germline-derived CDR1 and CDR2 are MNHEY and SVGAGI. DNA of the CDR3: TGTGCCAGCAGTAGACTAGGGATGGGCAATCAGCCCCAGCATTTT. It codes for CASSRLGMGNQPQHF.

This clonotype was picked up many times. The chain recombines TRBV25-1 with TRBJ2-3; 7 bases fit TRBD2. Germline trimming cut 1 base from V and 4 bases from J; bases unmatched to any gene: 5. The CDR3 loop spans 15 amino acids. Germline CDR1 is MGHDK and CDR2 is SYGVNS. The CDR3: CASSESRGDADTQYF. The CDR3 DNA is TGTGCCAGCAGTGAATCTCGGGGGGACGCAGATACGCAGTATTTT.

This clonotype was picked up a small number of times. V is TRBV18 and J is TRBJ2-1; 10 bases line up with TRBD2. V lost 5 bases, J lost 9 bases, and 10 bases stayed unmatched. The CDR3 consists of 15 residues. CDR1 and CDR2 (germline): KGHSH, LQKENI. In DNA, the CDR3 is TGTGCCAGCTCAATAAGCGGGGGGGCGTCTCCTGAGCAGTTCTTC. This translates into CASSISGGASPEQFF.

The chain couples TRBV4-1 to TRBJ2-1; 12 nucleotides line up with TRBD2. The CDR3 extends over 16 amino acids. Germline V gene lookup returns CDR1 MGHRA and CDR2 YSYEKL. After removal of 6 bases from V and 3 bases from J, the junction contained 6 bases not matched to a gene. CDR3: CASSGTSGQSYNEQFF. Written as DNA, the CDR3 is TGCGCCAGCAGTGGGACTAGCGGGCAAAGCTACAATGAGCAGTTCTTC.

DNA of the CDR3: TGTGCCAGCAATAGCGGGGGGTCTTACAATGAGCAGTTCTTC. It is translated as CASNSGGSYNEQFF. This sequence joins TRBV12-3 or TRBV12-4 and TRBJ2-1; 10 positions agree with TRBD2. The CDR3 totals 14 residues. V was pared by 7 bases and J by 4 bases, with 4 bases of the junction left unmatched.

V usage is TRBV6-6 and J usage is TRBJ2-5; no firm D call. CDR1 is MNHNY, CDR2 SVGAGI, per germline (reference sequence). CDR3 length: 13 amino acids. With 4 bases removed from V and 1 base from J, the gap between germline ends came to 7 bases. The CDR3 protein is CASSSWAQETQYF. The CDR3 coding sequence is TGTGCCAGCAGTTCGTGGGCCCAAGAGACCCAGTACTTC.

This chain uses TRBV20-1 with TRBJ1-1, with D hard to call. Germline V CDR1 and CDR2: DFQATT, SNEGSKA (reference sequence). Between the trimmed V and J ends, which lost 2 bases and 0 bases, there was a span of 10 bases. The CDR3 has 14 residues. DNA of the CDR3: TGCAGTGCTAGAATACCTATGGTGAACACTGAAGCTTTCTTT. Translation: CSARIPMVNTEAFF.

The chain combines TRBV9 with TRBJ2-1; 8 bases line up with TRBD2. V lost 1 base to trimming and J lost 7 bases; unmatched junction nucleotides: 1. There are 13 residues in the CDR3. Germline V CDR1 and CDR2: SGDLS, YYNGEE. CDR3 nucleotide sequence: TGTGCCAGCAGCGTACTAGCGGGTAATGAGCAGTTCTTC. Its translation is CASSVLAGNEQFF.

The rearrangement uses TRBV7-2 and TRBJ2-3, with 10 positions matching TRBD2. The length of the CDR3 is 14 residues. V dropped 5 bases and J dropped 5; count of bases not matched to a gene: 4. Per the germline V gene, CDR1 is SGHTA and CDR2 is FQGNSA. As DNA, the CDR3 is TGTGCCAGCAGCAAGCGGGGGGGAAAAGATACGCAGTATTTT. It codes for CASSKRGGKDTQYF.

This clonotype was observed a handful of times. The chain couples TRBV6-2 or TRBV6-3 to TRBJ2-2; D gene uncertain. From germline, CDR1 is MNHEY and CDR2 SVGEGT. CDR3 length equals 12 residues. The germline V and J ends were trimmed by 8 bases and 8 bases, with 12 bases remaining between them. The DNA of the CDR3 is TGTGCCAGCCGAATCATGGCGGGGGAGCTGTTTTTT. As protein: CASRIMAGELFF.

This clonotype was counted a few times. The V gene is TRBV15, the J gene TRBJ2-5; D unresolved. Germline assignment: CDR1 LNHNV and CDR2 YYDKDF (reference sequence). The V end lost 0 bases, the J end lost 5 bases, and 4 bases lay between the germline ends. This CDR3 has 12 amino acids. The CDR3 sequence: CATSRDQETQYF. The CDR3 nucleotides read TGTGCCACCAGCAGAGATCAGGAGACCCAGTACTTC. The whole variable domain, remainder taken from reference TRBV15 and TRBJ2-5, is DAMVIQNPRYQVTQFGKPVTLSCSQTLNHNVMYWYQQKSSQAPKLLFHYYDKDFNNEADTPDNFQSRRPNTSFCFLDIRSPGLGDTAMYLCATSRDQETQYFGPGTRLLVL.

J is TRBJ2-7 and V is TRBV5-1; 7 nucleotides match TRBD2. Germline V lookup: CDR1 SGHRS, CDR2 YFSETQ. J lost 0 bases, V lost 4 bases, and 10 bases had no gene match. The CDR3 sequence is 16 residues long. The CDR3 reads CASSPTAGRGSYEQYF. CDR3 coding DNA: TGCGCCAGCAGCCCCACTGCAGGGAGGGGCTCCTACGAGCAGTACTTC.

The chain employs TRBV6-1 and TRBJ2-7; TRBD1 agrees at 11 bases. This CDR3 has 18 amino acids. CDR1 and CDR2 (germline): MNHNS, SASEGT. The V segment lost 4 bases and the J segment 0 bases; nucleotides outside the gene matches: 11. This chain's CDR3 is CASSVRTGGIGGSYEQYF. CDR3 DNA: TGTGCCAGCAGTGTCCGGACAGGGGGCATTGGTGGCTCCTACGAGCAGTACTTC.

This clonotype was counted many times. The chain has TRBV5-1 and TRBJ2-5, with a tentative D call TRBD1 (5 bases). Trimming shortened V by 6 bases and J by 5 bases, and 14 bases separated the two germline ends. CDR1 and CDR2 (germline): SGHRS, YFSETQ. The CDR3 has 13 amino acids. This chain's CDR3 is CASTADISETQYF. CDR3 DNA sequence: TGCGCCAGCACCGCGGACATCAGCGAGACCCAGTACTTC.